This T cell receptor (beta chain) was sequenced for a study of T cells in Graves' hyperthyroidism and ophthalmopathy. Diagnosis rested on symptoms, serum thyroxine and TRAb, thyroid ultrasound, and orbital computed tomography. This clonotype was observed a few times. The CDR3 is 15 amino acids. Trimming took off 0 bases at V and 0 bases at J, with 9 bases between the two ends. The germline V gene encodes CDR1 SGDLS and CDR2 YYNGEE. Amplification of TCR beta CDR3 regions used RNA as the template. TCR CDR3 regions were first amplified by RT-PCR with HTBI primers. Using its own MiXCR run on the multiplex PCR reads, TCRdb lists one record per CDR3 protein. This sample has 600,000 to 700,000 distinct CDR3 sequences, with 40% to 55% found just once.

This receptor was obtained from an adult man with Graves' disease, either hyperthyroidism or ophthalmopathy (not recorded which). Material: peripheral blood or thyroid tissue (not recorded which). This sequence joins TRBV9 and TRBJ1-1; D remains ambiguous. The chain's CDR3 is CASSVGPGLNTEAFF. CDR3 nucleotide sequence: TGTGCCAGCAGCGTAGGACCCGGATTGAACACTGAAGCTTTCTTT.